This T cell receptor (beta chain) was sequenced for a study of T cells in Graves' hyperthyroidism and ophthalmopathy. General study results and limits: Median prediction lead before ophthalmopathy onset was around 7 months with the model.

Amplification of TCR beta CDR3 regions was performed using RNA transcripts as template. HTBI primers were the set used in a first-round RT-PCR of the TCR CDR3. TCRdb re-called the multiplex PCR reads with MiXCR, one entry per CDR3 protein. The sample holds a few hundred thousand distinct CDR3 sequences, about 14% seen once. A NOSPECS grade of at least 4, a Clinical Activity Score of at least 3 and duration under 3 months were recorded in ophthalmopathy patients. Remarks on this clonotype: Its target is not known.

Input material: blood. The origin of this receptor is a woman aged 25 to 45 with Graves' ophthalmopathy.

The CDR3 reads CAWSVLRTWDRISGNTIYF. CDR3 DNA sequence: TGTGCCTGGAGTGTACTGCGAACATGGGACAGGATCTCTGGAAACACCATATATTTT. The chain combines TRBV30 with TRBJ1-3; 8 bases align to TRBD1. The ends lost 0 bases at V and 0 bases at J; junction bases unmatched: 13. Germline loops: CDR1 GTSNPN, CDR2 SVGIG (reference sequence). The CDR3 length is 19 residues. The entire variable domain, with the rest obtained from reference TRBV30 and TRBJ1-3, is as follows: SQTIHQWPATLVQPVGSPLSLECTVEGTSNPNLYWYRQAAGRGLQLLFYSVGIGQISSEVPQNLSASRPQDRQFILSSKKLLLSDSGFYLCAWSVLRTWDRISGNTIYFGEGSWLTVV.